The rows below give T cell receptor beta chains drawn from one sample of a study of blood T cell repertoires in COVID-19. Measured with immunoSEQ multiplex PCR; TCRdb has only the in-frame clones, and not every one. Of fewer than 300,000 clones in the sample, around 82% were seen once. Sequencing used peripheral blood. These receptors were obtained from a woman aged 18-35 years with acute or convalescent COVID-19. CDR3s include the opening cysteine and the closing phenylalanine or tryptophan. A D gene is named only where the DNA matches it firmly. The listing skips clone size in some rows; elsewhere it reads once, few, many or a size class.

j_call: TRBJ2-3; cdr3_length: 17; v_call: TRBV4-2; d_call: TRBD2; clone_size: .; cdr3_nt: TGTGCCAGCAGCCAAGATTCGGGTAGCGGGAGGACAGATACGCAGTATTTT; cdr3_aa: CASSQDSGSGRTDTQYF
j_call: TRBJ2-7; cdr3_length: 16; v_call: TRBV7-9; d_call: .; clone_size: .; cdr3_nt: TGTGCCAGCAGCTTAGGTATGGGGGGATCAACCTACGAGCAGTACTTC; cdr3_aa: CASSLGMGGSTYEQYF
j_call: TRBJ2-7; cdr3_length: 13; v_call: TRBV27; d_call: .; clone_size: once; cdr3_nt: TGTGCCAGCAAACGGGACAAGTCCTACGAGCAGTACTTC; cdr3_aa: CASKRDKSYEQYF
j_call: TRBJ2-1; cdr3_length: 15; v_call: TRBV28; d_call: TRBD1; clone_size: .; cdr3_nt: TGTGCCAGCACCCTTCCGGGACAGGGTTCCTATGAGCAGTTCTTC; cdr3_aa: CASTLPGQGSYEQFF
j_call: TRBJ2-1; cdr3_length: 15; v_call: TRBV19; d_call: TRBD2; clone_size: .; cdr3_nt: TGTGCCACTAGGGATCGGGGAGGGCCAGGCAATGAGCAGTTCTTC; cdr3_aa: CATRDRGGPGNEQFF
j_call: TRBJ2-7; cdr3_length: 14; v_call: TRBV27; d_call: TRBD2; clone_size: .; cdr3_nt: TGTGCCAGCAGTTTAGCGGGAGGGCCAGAGGAGCAGTACTTC; cdr3_aa: CASSLAGGPEEQYF
j_call: TRBJ1-1; cdr3_length: 13; v_call: TRBV6-2/TRBV6-3; d_call: .; clone_size: .; cdr3_nt: TGTGCCAGCAGTTTGGGCCAGGGGATACGGGCTTTCTTT; cdr3_aa: CASSLGQGIRAFF
j_call: TRBJ1-5; cdr3_length: 13; v_call: TRBV5-4; d_call: .; clone_size: .; cdr3_nt: TGTGCCAGCAGCTCCGACCCGGGGCAGCCCCAGCATTTT; cdr3_aa: CASSSDPGQPQHF
j_call: TRBJ1-6; cdr3_length: 15; v_call: TRBV4-3; d_call: TRBD1; clone_size: many; cdr3_nt: TGCGCCAGCAGCCAAGCGACAGGGTTACATTCACCCCTCCACTTT; cdr3_aa: CASSQATGLHSPLHF
j_call: TRBJ2-7; cdr3_length: 13; v_call: TRBV7-3; d_call: TRBD2; clone_size: .; cdr3_nt: TGTGCCAGCAGCTTATGGGAGGGCCGAGAGCAGTACTTC; cdr3_aa: CASSLWEGREQYF
j_call: TRBJ2-2; cdr3_length: 15; v_call: TRBV5-6; d_call: .; clone_size: .; cdr3_nt: TGTGCCAGCAGCTTGTCCCCCTCGGGTGCCGGGGAGCTGTTTTTT; cdr3_aa: CASSLSPSGAGELFF
j_call: TRBJ2-2; cdr3_length: 17; v_call: TRBV12-5; d_call: TRBD2; clone_size: .; cdr3_nt: TGTGCTAGTGCCGGGACTAGCGGCCCCCCCAAGCCCGGGGAGCTGTTTTTT; cdr3_aa: CASAGTSGPPKPGELFF
j_call: TRBJ1-5; cdr3_length: 16; v_call: TRBV29-1; d_call: .; clone_size: .; cdr3_nt: TGCAGCACCTGCGCTCCCAGGGATAGACTGGCTCAGCCCCAGCATTTT; cdr3_aa: CSTCAPRDRLAQPQHF
j_call: TRBJ1-2; cdr3_length: 12; v_call: TRBV12-3/TRBV12-4; d_call: .; clone_size: once; cdr3_nt: TGTGCCAGCAGTGCGATCGGGTTGGGCTACACCTTC; cdr3_aa: CASSAIGLGYTF
j_call: TRBJ2-7; cdr3_length: 16; v_call: TRBV30; d_call: TRBD2; clone_size: .; cdr3_nt: TGTGCCTCCCACAATTGCGCGGGAGGGCGACTCCACGAGCAGTACTTC; cdr3_aa: CASHNCAGGRLHEQYF
j_call: TRBJ2-7; cdr3_length: 15; v_call: TRBV5-1; d_call: TRBD1; clone_size: .; cdr3_nt: TGCGCCAGCAGCTTTGGACAGGGACCCTACTACGAGCAGTACTTC; cdr3_aa: CASSFGQGPYYEQYF
j_call: TRBJ1-4; cdr3_length: 15; v_call: TRBV27; d_call: .; clone_size: .; cdr3_nt: TGTGCCAGCAGTCTTAAGGGGTTGTTTGGTGAAAAACTGTTTTTT; cdr3_aa: CASSLKGLFGEKLFF
j_call: TRBJ2-2; cdr3_length: 16; v_call: TRBV18; d_call: TRBD2; clone_size: .; cdr3_nt: TGTGCCAGCTCACCTGTAGCGGGAGGTTACCCCGGGGAGCTGTTTTTT; cdr3_aa: CASSPVAGGYPGELFF
j_call: TRBJ1-5; cdr3_length: 14; v_call: TRBV28; d_call: .; clone_size: once; cdr3_nt: TGTGCCAGCAGTCCCTACAGGGTTCCTCAGCCCCAGCATTTT; cdr3_aa: CASSPYRVPQPQHF
j_call: TRBJ1-2; cdr3_length: 11; v_call: TRBV5-5; d_call: TRBD1; clone_size: .; cdr3_nt: TGTGCCAGCAGCCCTGACAGGGACTACACCTTC; cdr3_aa: CASSPDRDYTF
j_call: TRBJ2-7; cdr3_length: 13; v_call: TRBV5-1; d_call: .; clone_size: .; cdr3_nt: TGCGCCAGCAGCTTGGGGGAGACCTCCGAGCAGTACTTC; cdr3_aa: CASSLGETSEQYF
j_call: TRBJ2-1; cdr3_length: 15; v_call: TRBV7-3; d_call: TRBD2; clone_size: few; cdr3_nt: TGTGCCAGCAGCGCCCCTGGACTAGCTGGGAATGAGCAGTTCTTC; cdr3_aa: CASSAPGLAGNEQFF
j_call: TRBJ2-7; cdr3_length: 15; v_call: TRBV18; d_call: TRBD1; clone_size: many; cdr3_nt: TGTGCCAGCTCACCTATTCGGGACAGCTACTACGAGCAGTACTTC; cdr3_aa: CASSPIRDSYYEQYF
j_call: TRBJ2-5; cdr3_length: 18; v_call: TRBV4-1; d_call: TRBD2; clone_size: .; cdr3_nt: TGCGCCAGCAGCCAAGATGGTCCCCCTAGCGGGAGTTGGGAGACCCAGTACTTC; cdr3_aa: CASSQDGPPSGSWETQYF
j_call: TRBJ2-7; cdr3_length: 15; v_call: TRBV4-3; d_call: .; clone_size: .; cdr3_nt: TGCGCCAGCAGCCAGGATCCGACAGCCAACTACGAGCAGTACTTC; cdr3_aa: CASSQDPTANYEQYF
j_call: TRBJ1-4; cdr3_length: 14; v_call: TRBV7-2; d_call: .; clone_size: .; cdr3_nt: TGTGCCAGCAGCCATCCACAGGGCGGTGAAAAACTGTTTTTT; cdr3_aa: CASSHPQGGEKLFF